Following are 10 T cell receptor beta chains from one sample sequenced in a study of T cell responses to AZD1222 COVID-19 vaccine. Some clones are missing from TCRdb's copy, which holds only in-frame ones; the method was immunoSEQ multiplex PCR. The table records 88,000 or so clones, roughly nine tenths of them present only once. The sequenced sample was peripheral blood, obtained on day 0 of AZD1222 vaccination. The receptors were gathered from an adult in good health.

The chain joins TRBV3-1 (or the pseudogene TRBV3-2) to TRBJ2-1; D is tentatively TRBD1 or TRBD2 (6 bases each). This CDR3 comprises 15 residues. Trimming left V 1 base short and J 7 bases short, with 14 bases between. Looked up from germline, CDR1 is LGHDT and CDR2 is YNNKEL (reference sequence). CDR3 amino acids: CASSQGGTGANEQFF. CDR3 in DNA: TGTGCCAGCAGCCAAGGGGGTACGGGGGCAAATGAGCAGTTCTTC.

CDR3 loop: CASSPPRLASSYNEQFF. The CDR3 nucleotides read TGTGCCAGCAGCCCTCCCCGACTAGCTAGCTCCTACAATGAGCAGTTCTTC. This chain uses TRBV3-1 (or the pseudogene TRBV3-2) with TRBJ2-1; 7 positions agree with TRBD2. The CDR3 spans 17 residues. Trimming cost V 4 bases and J 0 bases; bases outside gene matches: 9. Germline values: CDR1 LGHDT, CDR2 YNNKEL (reference sequence).

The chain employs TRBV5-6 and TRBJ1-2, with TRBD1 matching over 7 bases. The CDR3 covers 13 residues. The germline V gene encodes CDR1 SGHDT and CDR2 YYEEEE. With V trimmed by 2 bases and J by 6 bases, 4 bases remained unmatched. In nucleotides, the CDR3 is TGTGCCAGCAGCTTCACAGGGGTGGATGGCTACACCTTC. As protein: CASSFTGVDGYTF.

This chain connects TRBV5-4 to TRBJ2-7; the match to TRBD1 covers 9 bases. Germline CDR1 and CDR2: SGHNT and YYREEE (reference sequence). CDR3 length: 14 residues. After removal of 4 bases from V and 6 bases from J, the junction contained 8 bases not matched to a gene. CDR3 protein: CASSPDRGFFEQYF. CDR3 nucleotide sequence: TGTGCCAGCAGCCCGGACAGGGGATTCTTCGAGCAGTACTTC.

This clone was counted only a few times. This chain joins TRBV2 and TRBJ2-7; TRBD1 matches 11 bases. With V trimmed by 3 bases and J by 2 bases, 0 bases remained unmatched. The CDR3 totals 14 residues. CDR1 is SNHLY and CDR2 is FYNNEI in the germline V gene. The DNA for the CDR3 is TGTGCCAGCAGTGAGGGACAGGGGGCCTACGAGCAGTACTTC. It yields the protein CASSEGQGAYEQYF.

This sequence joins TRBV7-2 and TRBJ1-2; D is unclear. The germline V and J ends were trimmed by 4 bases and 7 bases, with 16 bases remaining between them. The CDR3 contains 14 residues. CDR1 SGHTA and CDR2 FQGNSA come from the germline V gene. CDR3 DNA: TGTGCCAGCAGCTCCTCCCTACCGGGATTTGGCTACACCTTC. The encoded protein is CASSSSLPGFGYTF. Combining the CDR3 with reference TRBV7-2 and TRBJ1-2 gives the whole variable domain GAGVSQSPSNKVTEKGKDVELRCDPISGHTALYWYRQSLGQGLEFLIYFQGNSAPDKSGLPSDRFSAERTGGSVSTLTIQRTQQEDSAVYLCASSSSLPGFGYTFGSGTRLTVV.

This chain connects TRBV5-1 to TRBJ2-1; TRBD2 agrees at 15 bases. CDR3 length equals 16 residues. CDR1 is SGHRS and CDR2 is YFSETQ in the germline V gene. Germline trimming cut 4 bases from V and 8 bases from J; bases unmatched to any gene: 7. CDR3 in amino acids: CASSPGLAGGPDEQFF. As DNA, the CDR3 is TGCGCCAGCAGCCCTGGACTAGCGGGAGGGCCCGATGAGCAGTTCTTC.

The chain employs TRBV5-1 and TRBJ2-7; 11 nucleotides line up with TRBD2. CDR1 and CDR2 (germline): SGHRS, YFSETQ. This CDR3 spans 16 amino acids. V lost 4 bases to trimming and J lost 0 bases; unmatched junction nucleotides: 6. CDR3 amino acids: CASSDVTSGASYEQYF. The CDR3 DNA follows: TGCGCCAGCAGCGACGTGACTAGCGGGGCCTCCTACGAGCAGTACTTC.

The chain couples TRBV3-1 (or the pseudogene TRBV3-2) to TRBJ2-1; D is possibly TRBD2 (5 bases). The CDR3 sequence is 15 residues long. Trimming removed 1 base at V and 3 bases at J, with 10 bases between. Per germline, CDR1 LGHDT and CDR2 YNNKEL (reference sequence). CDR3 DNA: TGTGCCAGCAGCCAAGGGCCCCGGGGCTACAATGAGCAGTTCTTC. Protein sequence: CASSQGPRGYNEQFF.

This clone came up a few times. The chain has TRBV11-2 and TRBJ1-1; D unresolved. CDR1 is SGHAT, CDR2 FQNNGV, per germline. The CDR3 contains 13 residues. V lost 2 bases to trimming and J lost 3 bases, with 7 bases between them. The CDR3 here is CASSLQFDTEAFF. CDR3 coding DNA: TGTGCCAGCAGCTTACAGTTTGACACTGAAGCTTTCTTT.